Each of the 23 T cell receptor beta chains below was sequenced from the same sample in a study of blood T cell repertoires in COVID-19. TCRdb's copy holds only in-frame clones and misses some; the assay was immunoSEQ multiplex PCR. The data hold about 49,000 clones, with roughly 88% observed a single time. The sequenced sample was peripheral blood. The receptors were sampled from a human donor in a cohort sampled during active COVID-19.

The chain is built from TRBV30 and TRBJ2-5; 11 nucleotides match TRBD1. The germline V gene encodes CDR1 GTSNPN and CDR2 SVGIG (reference sequence). This CDR3 region has 13 residues. The junction had 3 bases not matched to a gene; V was cut back by 8 bases and J by 1 base. The CDR3 bases are TGTGCCCAGGACAGGGGGCTCCAAGAGACCCAGTACTTC. Translated, it gives CAQDRGLQETQYF. The complete variable domain, with remaining parts taken from reference TRBV30 and TRBJ2-5, reads SQTIHQWPATLVQPVGSPLSLECTVEGTSNPNLYWYRQAAGRGLQLLFYSVGIGQISSEVPQNLSASRPQDRQFILSSKKLLLSDSGFYLCAQDRGLQETQYFGPGTRLLVL.

This rearrangement joins TRBV4-1 to TRBJ1-2, with D hard to call. The CDR3 has 15 residues. V dropped 1 base and J dropped 5 bases, with 14 bases sitting between them. CDR1 and CDR2 (germline): MGHRA, YSYEKL. The CDR3 sequence: CASSQVGRLRYGYTF. CDR3 nucleotide sequence: TGCGCCAGCAGCCAAGTAGGCAGGCTACGATATGGCTACACCTTC.

The gene calls are TRBV23-1 and TRBJ2-2; possibly TRBD2 for D (5 bases). TRBV23-1 has ORF status, its function being uncertain. Trimming shortened V by 2 bases and J by 4 bases, and 20 bases separated the two germline ends. The CDR3 is made up of 18 amino acids. Written as DNA, the CDR3 is TGCGCCAGCAGTCAACCCCGCGGAGTACAGCGGTCCACCGGGGAGCTGTTTTTT. This codes for CASSQPRGVQRSTGELFF.

The chain combines TRBV5-1 with TRBJ1-1, with D possibly being TRBD1 (5 bases). The ends were cut back, 2 bases at V and 1 base at J, with 6 bases in the middle. The CDR3 is 13 residues long. Germline CDR1 and CDR2: SGHRS and YFSETQ. The DNA for the CDR3 is TGCGCCAGCAGCTTAACAGGGAACACTGAAGCTTTCTTT. Protein: CASSLTGNTEAFF.

This clone came up once. The genes are TRBV6-4 and TRBJ2-1, with TRBD2 identical over 7 bases. The trim removed 3 bases at V and 10 bases at J, leaving 6 bases unmatched. The CDR3 spans 13 residues. In germline, CDR1 is MRHNA, CDR2 SNTAGT. DNA of the CDR3: TGTGCCAGCAGTGAACGGGGGGAAGGGGAGCAGTTCTTC. It yields the protein CASSERGEGEQFF.

V gene TRBV19 combines with J gene TRBJ2-2; D is possibly TRBD1 (6 bases). CDR1 is LNHDA, CDR2 SQIVND, per germline (reference sequence). This CDR3 is built from 16 residues. Trimming shortened V by 7 bases and J by 1 base, and 16 bases separated the two germline ends. CDR3 bases: TGTGCCAGTATCCGGCAACAGGGAAGGAACACCGGGGAGCTGTTTTTT. Translating gives CASIRQQGRNTGELFF.

This chain uses TRBV5-1 with TRBJ1-6; D is possibly TRBD1 (5 bases). The CDR3 covers 14 residues. Germline CDR1 SGHRS, CDR2 YFSETQ. With 0 bases removed from V and 8 bases from J, the gap between germline ends came to 9 bases. The CDR3 protein is CASSLAGNDSPLHF. As DNA, the CDR3 is TGCGCCAGCAGCTTGGCAGGGAATGATTCACCCCTCCACTTT. The complete variable domain, with remaining parts taken from reference TRBV5-1 and TRBJ1-6, reads KAGVTQTPRYLIKTRGQQVTLSCSPISGHRSVSWYQQTPGQGLQFLFEYFSETQRNKGNFPGRFSGRQFSNSRSEMNVSTLELGDSALYLCASSLAGNDSPLHFGNGTRLTVT.

The chain links TRBV19 to TRBJ2-1; D is undetermined. This CDR3 contains 12 residues. Trimming removed 3 bases at V and 4 bases at J, with 4 bases between. Germline V gives CDR1 LNHDA, CDR2 SQIVND (reference sequence). The CDR3, as DNA: TGTGCCAGTAGTATCAGGTACAATGAGCAGTTCTTC. Protein: CASSIRYNEQFF.

The gene calls are TRBV5-6 and TRBJ1-4, with 7 bases aligning to TRBD1. Trimming removed 7 bases from V and 2 bases from J; junction bases left unmatched: 17. The germline CDR1 and CDR2 sequences are SGHDT and YYEEEE. The CDR3 contains 18 residues. DNA of the CDR3: TGTGCCAGCGGATCCATGACAGGGCTCCAACCCACTAATGAAAAACTGTTTTTT. This encodes CASGSMTGLQPTNEKLFF.

The chain links TRBV19 to TRBJ1-5; D is uncertain. V shed 5 bases and J shed 0 bases, with 8 bases lying between them. CDR1 and CDR2 (germline): LNHDA, SQIVND (reference sequence). The CDR3 is made up of 14 amino acids. In DNA form, the CDR3 reads TGTGCCAGTAGTGCAGGTAATAGCAATCAGCCCCAGCATTTT. Encoded protein: CASSAGNSNQPQHF.

This chain connects TRBV6-5 to TRBJ2-7; maybe TRBD1 (5 bases). The germline CDR1 and CDR2 sequences are MNHEY and SVGAGI. CDR3 length equals 11 residues. Trimming shortened V by 6 bases and J by 2 bases, and 5 bases separated the two germline ends. CDR3 in DNA: TGTGCCAGCAGAGGGGCCTACGAGCAGTACTTC. Translated: CASRGAYEQYF.

V and J are TRBV5-1 and TRBJ1-2; D gene ambiguous. The CDR3 runs to 15 residues. Germline CDR1 SGHRS, CDR2 YFSETQ. V was cut by 1 base and J by 0 bases, with 10 bases left in between. In DNA form, the CDR3 reads TGCGCCAGCAGCTTGTTATCGGGAGCTAACTATGGCTACACCTTC. It translates to CASSLLSGANYGYTF.

The chain links TRBV7-8 to TRBJ1-2, with D hard to call. CDR1 is SGHVS and CDR2 is FQNEAQ in the germline V gene. CDR3 size: 13 residues. Between the trimmed V and J ends, which lost 1 base and 6 bases, there was a span of 9 bases. CDR3 sequence reads: CASSLGHVDGYTF. The DNA for the CDR3 is TGTGCCAGCAGCTTAGGCCATGTAGATGGCTACACCTTC. The full variable domain, rest sourced from reference TRBV7-8 and TRBJ1-2, is GAGVSQSPRYKVAKRGQDVALRCDPISGHVSLFWYQQALGQGPEFLTYFQNEAQLDKSGLPSDRFFAERPEGSVSTLKIQRTQQEDSAVYLCASSLGHVDGYTFGSGTRLTVV.

As DNA, the CDR3 is TGTGCCAGCAGCTCAGGGGGGCAAGCCTATGGCTACACCTTC. This sequence encodes CASSSGGQAYGYTF. The genes are TRBV11-2 and TRBJ1-2; 7 nucleotides align to TRBD1. Looked up from germline, CDR1 is SGHAT and CDR2 is FQNNGV. J gave up 4 bases and V 4 bases, and 6 bases lay outside the gene matches. CDR3 length equals 14 residues. The whole variable domain, filled in from reference TRBV11-2 and TRBJ1-2, reads EAGVAQSPRYKIIEKRQSVAFWCNPISGHATLYWYQQILGQGPKLLIQFQNNGVVDDSQLPKDRFSAERLKGVDSTLKIQPAKLEDSAVYLCASSSGGQAYGYTFGSGTRLTVV.

This clone was found once. The chain links TRBV19 to TRBJ2-2; 11 nucleotides match TRBD2. V gave up 3 bases and J gave up 6 bases; unmatched junction bases: 6. The CDR3 is 16 amino acids. Germline V CDR1 and CDR2: LNHDA, SQIVND (reference sequence). CDR3 region: CASSMYLAGGAGELFF. As DNA, the CDR3 is TGTGCCAGTAGTATGTATCTAGCGGGAGGTGCCGGGGAGCTGTTTTTT.

This chain uses TRBV6-6 with TRBJ2-1; no definite D call. This CDR3 has 14 amino acids. Trimming took off 0 bases at V and 4 bases at J, with 7 bases between the two ends. Per germline, CDR1 MNHNY and CDR2 SVGAGI (reference sequence). The CDR3 loop reads CASSYSSAYNEQFF. CDR3 in DNA: TGTGCCAGCAGTTACTCGAGCGCGTACAATGAGCAGTTCTTC.

The genes are TRBV27 and TRBJ2-7, with a possible D match to TRBD2 (5 bases). Germline V lookup: CDR1 MNHEY, CDR2 SMNVEV (reference sequence). The CDR3 is made up of 15 amino acids. The germline V and J ends were trimmed by 6 bases and 4 bases, with 19 bases remaining between them. As DNA, the CDR3 is TGTGCCAGCAGAACCCTAGGATCCCGCGGGTACGAGCAGTACTTC. It is translated as CASRTLGSRGYEQYF.

There are a few counts of this clone. V gene TRBV19 combines with J gene TRBJ1-6, with a weak D call TRBD1 (5 bases). Trimming cost V 7 bases and J 9 bases, with 16 bases left between them. Germline values: CDR1 LNHDA, CDR2 SQIVND (reference sequence). The CDR3 sequence is 14 residues long. The CDR3 is CASISTEGSSPLHF. The CDR3 DNA sequence: TGTGCCAGTATATCCACGGAGGGGAGTTCACCCCTCCACTTT. Full variable domain (remainder filled in from reference TRBV19 and TRBJ1-6): DGGITQSPKYLFRKEGQNVTLSCEQNLNHDAMYWYRQDPGQGLRLIYYSQIVNDFQKGDIAEGYSVSREKKESFPLTVTSAQKNPTAFYLCASISTEGSSPLHFGNGTRLTVT.

This chain connects TRBV5-1 to TRBJ2-2, with 9 bases aligning to TRBD1. In germline, CDR1 is SGHRS, CDR2 YFSETQ. This CDR3 spans 16 amino acids. V was clipped by 4 bases and J by 3 bases; unmatched bases: 7. CDR3 sequence: CASSRDRAWDTGELFF. CDR3 DNA sequence: TGCGCCAGCAGCCGGGACAGGGCGTGGGACACCGGGGAGCTGTTTTTT.

This chain links TRBV3-1 (or the pseudogene TRBV3-2) with TRBJ2-3; TRBD2 matches at 13 bases. This CDR3 region has 16 residues. J lost 12 bases, V lost 0 bases, and 9 bases had no gene match. Germline CDR1 LGHDT, CDR2 YNNKEL (reference sequence). The CDR3 spells CASSQDPTSGGVHQYF. Written as DNA, the CDR3 is TGTGCCAGCAGCCAAGACCCAACTAGCGGGGGGGTTCACCAGTATTTT.

The rearrangement links TRBV4-2 to TRBJ1-2; 7 bases agree with TRBD1. This CDR3 spans 15 amino acids. Unmatched junction bases numbered 10, after V lost 1 base and J lost 8 bases. The germline V gene encodes CDR1 LGHNA and CDR2 YNFKEQ. The CDR3 sequence is CASSQGGQGVEGYTF. The DNA for the CDR3 is TGTGCCAGCAGCCAAGGGGGGCAGGGGGTAGAAGGCTACACCTTC.

The genes are TRBV12-3 or TRBV12-4 and TRBJ2-1; D is ambiguous. This CDR3 has 13 residues. V was shortened by 5 bases and J by 1 base, with 6 bases between the two germline ends. The CDR3 protein is CASSRSSYNEQFF. In nucleotides, the CDR3 is TGTGCCAGCAGTAGGAGTTCCTACAATGAGCAGTTCTTC.

The chain uses TRBV19 and TRBJ2-1; 12 bases are shared with TRBD2. In germline, CDR1 is LNHDA, CDR2 SQIVND (reference sequence). This CDR3 comprises 15 residues. V was pared by 4 bases and J by 8 bases, with 6 bases of the junction left unmatched. CDR3 protein: CASSSLAGGPYEQFF. CDR3 nucleotides: TGTGCCAGTAGTAGTCTAGCGGGGGGGCCCTATGAGCAGTTCTTC.